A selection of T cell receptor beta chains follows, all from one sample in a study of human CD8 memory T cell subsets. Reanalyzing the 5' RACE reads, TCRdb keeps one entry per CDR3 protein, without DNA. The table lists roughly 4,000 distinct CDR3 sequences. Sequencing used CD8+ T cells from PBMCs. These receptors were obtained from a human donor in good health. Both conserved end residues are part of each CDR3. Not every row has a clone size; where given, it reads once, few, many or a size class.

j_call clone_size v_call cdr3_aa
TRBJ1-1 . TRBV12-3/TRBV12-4 CASTWGNTEAFF
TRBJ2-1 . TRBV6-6 CASTPSSYNEQFF
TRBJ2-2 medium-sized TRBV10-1 CASSEGDRDTGELFF
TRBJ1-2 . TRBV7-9 CASSLGGLSYGYTF
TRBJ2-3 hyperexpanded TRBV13 CASTPGLAKDTQYF
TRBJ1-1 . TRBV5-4 CASSLAGWDEAFF
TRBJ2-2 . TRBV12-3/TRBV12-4 CASGQGAGELFF
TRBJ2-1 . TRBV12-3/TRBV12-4 CASSLGPSNEQFF
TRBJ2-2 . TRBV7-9 CASGSSRDTGELFF
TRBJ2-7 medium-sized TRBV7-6 CASSPGPRAYEQYF
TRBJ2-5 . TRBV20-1 CSARAGTGGWETQYF
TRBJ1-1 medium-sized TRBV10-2 CATGMQESDAFF
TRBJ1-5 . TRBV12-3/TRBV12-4 CASSLKSYSNQPQHF
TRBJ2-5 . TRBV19 CASSGIETDQETQYF
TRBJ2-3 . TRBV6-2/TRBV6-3 CASSLRDRSTDTQYF
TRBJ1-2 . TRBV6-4 CASSADPTGPYGYTF
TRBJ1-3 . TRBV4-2 CASSHLGQLAGNTIYF
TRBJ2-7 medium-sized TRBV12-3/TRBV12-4 CASRPTSGRREQYF
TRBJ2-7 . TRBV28 CASSFPGTGYEQYF
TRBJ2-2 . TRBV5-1 CASSTSIAGAGELFF
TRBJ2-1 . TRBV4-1 CASSQDGGGSTPYNEQFF
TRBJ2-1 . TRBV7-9 CASSPEASSYNEQFF
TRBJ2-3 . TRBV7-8 CASSLAIGGSTDTQYF
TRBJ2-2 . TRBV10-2 CASGRGEELFF
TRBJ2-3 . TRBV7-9 CASSQLAGSTDTQYF
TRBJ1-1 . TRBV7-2 CASSRDSMNTEAFF
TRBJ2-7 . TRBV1 CTSSQVWRLAEAYEQYF
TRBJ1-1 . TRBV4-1 CASRQGFEAFF
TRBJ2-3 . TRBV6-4 CASSERGEGTDTQYF
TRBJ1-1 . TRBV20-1 CSAIPRGGSHTEAFF
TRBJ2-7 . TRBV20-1 CSAIMGDREVGEQYF
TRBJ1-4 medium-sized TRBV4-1 CASSQDRQNYEKLFF
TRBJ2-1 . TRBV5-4 CASSWPGGAGVIGNEQFF
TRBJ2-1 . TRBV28 CASSLLMYNEQFF
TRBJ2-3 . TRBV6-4 CASSETSGSGYTQYF
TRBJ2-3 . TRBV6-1 CASSEEGSGATDTQYF
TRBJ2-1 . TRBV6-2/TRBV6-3 CASSGSGGSYNEQFF
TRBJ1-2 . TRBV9 CASSGDRPGYTF
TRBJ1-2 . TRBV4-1 CASSQGAQTTLYGYTF